This entry lists 6 T cell receptor beta chains sequenced from one sample in a study of blood T cell repertoires in COVID-19. Profiled with immunoSEQ multiplex PCR; TCRdb holds only in-frame clones, not every one. The data show 250,000 to 400,000 clones, roughly 90% seen once. The sample comprised peripheral blood. The receptors originated from a woman aged 25 to 39 with COVID-19, enrolled during active disease.

There are a few counts of this clone. The chain employs TRBV14 and TRBJ2-3; the match to TRBD2 covers 13 bases. This CDR3 spans 18 amino acids. Germline CDR1 SGHDN, CDR2 FVKESK. Germline trimming cut 0 bases from V and 4 bases from J; bases unmatched to any gene: 7. In DNA, the CDR3 is TGTGCCAGCAGCCAAGAGGCGGGACTAGCGGGACTGGCAGATACGCAGTATTTT. It encodes CASSQEAGLAGLADTQYF. The full variable domain, rest sourced from reference TRBV14 and TRBJ2-3, is EAGVTQFPSHSVIEKGQTVTLRCDPISGHDNLYWYRRVMGKEIKFLLHFVKESKQDESGMPNNRFLAERTGGTYSTLKVQPAELEDSGVYFCASSQEAGLAGLADTQYFGPGTRLTVL.

J is TRBJ1-1 and V is TRBV30; perhaps TRBD1 as D (5 bases). CDR3 size: 13 residues. Germline assignment: CDR1 GTSNPN and CDR2 SVGIG (reference sequence). V was cut by 2 bases and J by 4 bases, with 11 bases left in between. The CDR3 region is CAWSIDSTTEAFF. The CDR3 DNA is TGTGCCTGGAGTATAGACAGTACCACTGAAGCTTTCTTT.

This clone showed up just once. The rearrangement joins TRBV5-8 to TRBJ2-1; D is possibly TRBD2 (7 bases). The V end lost 5 bases, the J end lost 6 bases, and 15 bases lay between the germline ends. Germline values: CDR1 SGHTS, CDR2 YDEGEE. The CDR3 spans 14 residues. The CDR3 reads CASRRGRALNEQFF. The CDR3 DNA is TGTGCCAGCAGAAGGGGGAGGGCCCTCAATGAGCAGTTCTTC.

The chain employs TRBV5-6 and TRBJ2-7; 8 nucleotides align to TRBD1. Germline trimming cut 0 bases from V and 6 bases from J; bases unmatched to any gene: 8. The CDR3 runs 15 residues. Germline CDR1 reads SGHDT; CDR2 reads YYEEEE. In nucleotides, the CDR3 is TGTGCCAGCAGCTTGGCCGGGACAGGCGTTCGCGAGCAGTACTTC. The encoded protein is CASSLAGTGVREQYF.

CDR3 loop: CASSIATQGWAPQHF. The CDR3, as DNA: TGTGCCAGTAGTATAGCCACCCAGGGTTGGGCGCCCCAGCATTTT. The chain recombines TRBV19 with TRBJ1-5; D is perhaps TRBD1 (5 bases). Looked up from germline, CDR1 is LNHDA and CDR2 is SQIVND (reference sequence). There are 15 residues in the CDR3. V lost 1 base and J 9 bases, leaving 16 bases between the germline ends.

The rearrangement uses TRBV11-2 and TRBJ1-2; maybe TRBD1 (6 bases). V lost 1 base, J lost 6 bases, and 15 bases lay in between. Germline V gene lookup returns CDR1 SGHAT and CDR2 FQNNGV. The CDR3 loop spans 15 amino acids. CDR3 in DNA: TGTGCCAGCAGCTTAGTTGGCCAGGGGTTCAATGGCTACACCTTC. Translated, it gives CASSLVGQGFNGYTF. The whole variable domain, filled in from reference TRBV11-2 and TRBJ1-2, reads EAGVAQSPRYKIIEKRQSVAFWCNPISGHATLYWYQQILGQGPKLLIQFQNNGVVDDSQLPKDRFSAERLKGVDSTLKIQPAKLEDSAVYLCASSLVGQGFNGYTFGSGTRLTVV.